These 27 T cell receptor beta chains were sequenced from one sample in a study of blood T cells in healthy people across ages. Together with a sample-barcoded 5' primer, a J-beta primer mix was included in a second PCR lasting roughly 6 to 12 cycles. TCRdb re-called the 5' RACE reads through MiXCR, storing one row per CDR3 protein. Altogether hundreds of thousands of distinct CDR3 sequences are present, more than 50% being singletons, with the ten largest covering approximately 24%. The specimen was blood. Receptors originate from a man between 40 and 49 years old in good health.

This clonotype was observed a few times. This chain connects TRBV5-1 to TRBJ2-7; D ambiguous. Trimming took 0 bases from V and 1 from J, leaving 8 bases between them. The germline V gene encodes CDR1 SGHRS and CDR2 YFSETQ. The CDR3 consists of 14 residues. The CDR3 sequence is CASSLGSVSYEQYF. CDR3 DNA: TGCGCCAGCAGCTTGGGCTCGGTTTCCTACGAGCAGTACTTC.

On this clonotype: This sequence may be a read error, since a much larger clone differs from it by one base. This chain links TRBV20-1 with TRBJ2-5; D may match TRBD1 or TRBD2 (6 bases each). V lost 1 base and J 1 base, leaving 16 bases between the germline ends. Germline CDR1 is DFQATT and CDR2 is SNEGSKA (reference sequence). The CDR3 spans 16 residues. The CDR3 is CSARGGATSFQETQYF. In DNA, the CDR3 is TGCAGTGCTAGAGGGGGGGCGACGTCCTTCCAAGAGACCCAGTACTTC.

This clonotype has only a few counts. This chain uses TRBV12-3 or TRBV12-4 with TRBJ2-1; 8 bases align to TRBD2. V dropped 7 bases and J dropped 4; count of bases not matched to a gene: 9. The CDR3 is made up of 15 amino acids. CDR3 DNA sequence: TGTGCCAGCACCTCGGGCGGGGGGTTATACAATGAGCAGTTCTTC. Translating gives CASTSGGGLYNEQFF.

This sequence joins TRBV27 and TRBJ2-5, with 8 bases that match TRBD1. Germline loops: CDR1 MNHEY, CDR2 SMNVEV (reference sequence). The CDR3 has 13 residues. The CDR3 bases are TGTGCGAGTGGCAGGGGGCCCTTAGAGACCCAGTACTTC. Its protein product is CASGRGPLETQYF.

The CDR3: CASSKTAGSYNEQFF. In nucleotides, the CDR3 is TGTGCCAGCAGTAAGACAGCGGGCTCCTACAATGAGCAGTTCTTC. V usage is TRBV6-5 and J usage is TRBJ2-1; possible D gene TRBD2, 6 bases. The CDR3 sequence is 15 residues long. V dropped 5 bases and J dropped 0 bases, with 11 bases sitting between them. Per germline, CDR1 MNHEY and CDR2 SVGAGI.

This clonotype was observed a few times. The chain has TRBV29-1 and TRBJ2-3, with TRBD1 identical over 8 bases. The length of the CDR3 is 14 residues. Germline CDR1 and CDR2: SQVTM and ANQGSEA. Trimming removed 4 bases from V and 4 bases from J; junction bases left unmatched: 7. In DNA, the CDR3 is TGCAGCGTTGGACGGGACAGGTCGGCAGATACGCAGTATTTT. It is translated as CSVGRDRSADTQYF.

The genes are TRBV28 and TRBJ2-3; TRBD1 matches at 9 bases. V lost 5 bases, J lost 4 bases, and 7 bases stayed unmatched. CDR1 and CDR2 (germline): MDHEN, SYDVKM. This CDR3 has 15 residues. CDR3 amino acids: CASSPGQGWADTQYF. DNA for the CDR3: TGTGCCAGCAGTCCCGGACAGGGGTGGGCAGATACGCAGTATTTT.

The gene calls are TRBV6-6 and TRBJ2-3; D might be TRBD1 (6 bases). The CDR3 runs to 16 residues. V lost 5 bases to trimming and J lost 1 base, with 16 bases between them. Per the germline V gene, CDR1 is MNHNY and CDR2 is SVGAGI (reference sequence). Here the CDR3 reads CASSQGSHRGTDTQYF. The CDR3 DNA reads TGTGCCAGCAGTCAGGGGTCACACCGAGGCACAGATACGCAGTATTTT.

The chain carries TRBV20-1 and TRBJ2-3; 9 bases map to TRBD1. The V gene's germline CDR1 is DFQATT and CDR2 SNEGSKA (reference sequence). The V and J ends lost 3 bases and 4 bases, in that order; junction bases with no gene match: 20. The CDR3 is 19 residues long. The CDR3 loop reads CSASRGAGQGFNAADTQYF. The CDR3, as DNA: TGCAGTGCTAGTCGGGGAGCGGGACAGGGCTTTAACGCGGCAGATACGCAGTATTTT.

The chain carries TRBV29-1 and TRBJ2-1, with 7 bases identical to TRBD1. The V and J ends lost 5 bases and 3 bases, in that order; junction bases with no gene match: 4. The V gene's germline CDR1 is SQVTM and CDR2 ANQGSEA. The CDR3 consists of 13 residues. CDR3 amino acids: CSVTGQYYNEQFF. CDR3 nucleotides: TGCAGCGTTACGGGACAGTACTACAATGAGCAGTTCTTC.

This clonotype appeared a few times. The genes are TRBV12-3 or TRBV12-4 and TRBJ2-3; 9 bases agree with TRBD1. V lost 6 bases to trimming and J lost 11 bases; unmatched junction nucleotides: 18. The CDR3 sequence is 16 residues long. CDR3 protein: CASSLYTGGQKVVQYF. The CDR3 DNA follows: TGTGCCAGCAGCCTATATACAGGGGGCCAGAAAGTAGTGCAGTATTTT.

This clonotype was seen more than once but under ten times. The chain links TRBV11-1 to TRBJ2-7; perhaps TRBD1 as D (5 bases). CDR3 length: 13 amino acids. The germline CDR1 and CDR2 sequences are SGHAT and FQDESV (reference sequence). V gave up 5 bases and J gave up 2 bases, with 10 bases separating them. The CDR3 DNA is TGTGCCAGCAGCCAGACAGTTACCTACGAGCAGTACTTC. Its protein product is CASSQTVTYEQYF.

The genes are TRBV7-9 and TRBJ2-5; D not resolved. Trimming stripped 4 bases from V and 1 base from J, with 10 bases between. Germline V lookup: CDR1 SEHNR, CDR2 FQNEAQ (reference sequence). The CDR3 runs to 14 residues. DNA for the CDR3: TGTGCCAGCAGCTACGACACGTCCCAAGAGACCCAGTACTTC. This encodes CASSYDTSQETQYF.

This clonotype was found a few times. J is TRBJ2-1 and V is TRBV7-9; TRBD1 or TRBD2 may be the D gene (6 bases each). The CDR3 has 16 amino acids. Per the germline V gene, CDR1 is SEHNR and CDR2 is FQNEAQ (reference sequence). V was trimmed by 5 bases and J by 0 bases, leaving 14 bases between them. CDR3: CASSIPRGDSYNEQFF. In DNA form, the CDR3 reads TGTGCCAGCAGCATCCCGAGGGGGGACTCCTACAATGAGCAGTTCTTC.

In its sample, this clonotype was seen many times. The J gene is TRBJ2-4, the V gene TRBV29-1; no clear D gene. From germline, CDR1 is SQVTM and CDR2 ANQGSEA. The ends were cut back, 0 bases at V and 3 bases at J, with 18 bases in the middle. The CDR3 spans 17 residues. The CDR3 region is CSVEDQASGLLKNIQYF. CDR3 in DNA: TGCAGCGTTGAAGATCAGGCCTCCGGGTTACTCAAAAACATTCAGTACTTC.

This chain uses TRBV7-2 with TRBJ2-1; a weak D match, TRBD2 (6 bases). The CDR3 length is 15 residues. Trimming took off 5 bases at V and 6 bases at J, with 17 bases between the two ends. Germline loops: CDR1 SGHTA, CDR2 FQGNSA. In DNA, the CDR3 is TGTGCCAGCAGCCCGCCGTTAGCGGCGGTCAATGAGCAGTTCTTC. Amino acids: CASSPPLAAVNEQFF.

This clonotype was observed a handful of times. The V call is TRBV4-3, the J call TRBJ1-4; D gene ambiguous. The CDR3 spans 18 residues. Trimming took off 4 bases at V and 0 bases at J, with 18 bases between the two ends. Per the germline V gene, CDR1 is LGHNA and CDR2 is YSLEER. CDR3 DNA sequence: TGCGCCAGCAGCCGCCAGAGGTCAGGACTAGCAACTAATGAAAAACTGTTTTTT. Translated: CASSRQRSGLATNEKLFF.

CDR3 nucleotides: TGCGCCAGCAGCTTGAATCCGGGAGGGGGACAGGGGGCCGGGATGAACACTGAAGCTTTCTTT. Protein: CASSLNPGGGQGAGMNTEAFF. The rearrangement joins TRBV5-1 to TRBJ1-1; the match to TRBD1 covers 12 bases. This CDR3 has 21 amino acids. From germline, CDR1 is SGHRS and CDR2 YFSETQ. Trimming at V came to 1 base and at J to 0 bases, leaving 16 bases not matched to a gene.

The V call is TRBV28, the J call TRBJ2-4, with D perhaps assigned TRBD1 or TRBD2 (5 bases each). Between the trimmed V and J ends, which lost 3 bases and 0 bases, there was a span of 9 bases. Germline V gives CDR1 MDHEN, CDR2 SYDVKM. CDR3 length: 15 amino acids. The CDR3 spells CASSFDSGAKNIQYF. CDR3 DNA sequence: TGTGCCAGCAGTTTTGACAGCGGAGCCAAAAACATTCAGTACTTC.

The chain employs TRBV6-5 and TRBJ2-3; 7 nucleotides line up with TRBD1. J lost 5 bases, V lost 7 bases, and 9 bases had no gene match. From germline, CDR1 is MNHEY and CDR2 SVGAGI. The CDR3 is 14 residues long. CDR3 DNA sequence: TGTGCCAGCAACAGGGGAGCACCGGGAGATACGCAGTATTTT. It translates to CASNRGAPGDTQYF.

V and J are TRBV11-2 and TRBJ2-5, with D possibly matching TRBD1 (5 bases). Germline V CDR1 and CDR2: SGHAT, FQNNGV. Trimming pared 4 bases from V and 1 base from J, leaving 10 bases between. The length of the CDR3 is 14 residues. The CDR3 DNA follows: TGTGCCAGCAGCTCCCGACAGACCCAAGAGACCCAGTACTTC. This sequence encodes CASSSRQTQETQYF.

The chain recombines TRBV5-1 with TRBJ1-1; TRBD1 is a possible D gene (5 bases). The CDR3 is 15 amino acids. Germline V gives CDR1 SGHRS, CDR2 YFSETQ. V lost 0 bases and J 4 bases, leaving 13 bases between the germline ends. The CDR3 DNA reads as TGCGCCAGCAGCTTGGCAGCAGGGTCGGGCACTGAAGCTTTCTTT. It codes for CASSLAAGSGTEAFF.

This rearrangement joins TRBV6-2 or TRBV6-3 to TRBJ1-1; D is possibly TRBD1 (5 bases). V shed 0 bases and J shed 4 bases, with 15 bases lying between them. The CDR3 spans 16 residues. Per the germline V gene, CDR1 is MNHEY and CDR2 is SVGEGT. The CDR3 sequence: CASSYSRNKGPTEAFF. The CDR3 region has the DNA TGTGCCAGCAGTTACTCGAGAAACAAGGGGCCCACTGAAGCTTTCTTT.

The chain couples TRBV5-8 to TRBJ2-5; a possible D gene is TRBD2 (6 bases). The V gene's germline CDR1 is SGHTS and CDR2 YDEGEE. The CDR3 has 13 amino acids. Trimming stripped 5 bases from V and 4 bases from J, with 12 bases between. Written as DNA, the CDR3 is TGTGCCAGCAGGGGACTCGTCCGAGAGACCCAGTACTTC. It specifies CASRGLVRETQYF.

The chain recombines TRBV2 with TRBJ2-4; D is undetermined. Germline values: CDR1 SNHLY, CDR2 FYNNEI. V gave up 6 bases and J gave up 6 bases, with 6 bases separating them. This CDR3 spans 11 amino acids. The CDR3 DNA reads as TGTGCCAGCAGGGACGGAAACATTCAGTACTTC. Translated: CASRDGNIQYF.

In its sample, this clonotype was seen once. The chain combines TRBV6-5 with TRBJ1-1; the D is unclear. This CDR3 is 12 amino acids long. CDR1 and CDR2 from the germline V gene are MNHEY and SVGAGI. V lost 6 bases, J lost 7 bases, and 12 bases lay in between. CDR3 in DNA: TGTGCCAGCAGGTCGAACAGCGGTGAAGCTTTCTTT. It specifies CASRSNSGEAFF.

The chain is built from TRBV11-3 and TRBJ1-1; no clear D. The CDR3 has 15 residues. V gave up 2 bases and J gave up 0 bases, with 10 bases separating them. Germline lookup yields CDR1 SGHNT and CDR2 YENEEA. The CDR3 sequence is CASSLSPTVNTEAFF. The CDR3 DNA reads TGTGCCAGCAGCTTAAGCCCCACAGTGAACACTGAAGCTTTCTTT.